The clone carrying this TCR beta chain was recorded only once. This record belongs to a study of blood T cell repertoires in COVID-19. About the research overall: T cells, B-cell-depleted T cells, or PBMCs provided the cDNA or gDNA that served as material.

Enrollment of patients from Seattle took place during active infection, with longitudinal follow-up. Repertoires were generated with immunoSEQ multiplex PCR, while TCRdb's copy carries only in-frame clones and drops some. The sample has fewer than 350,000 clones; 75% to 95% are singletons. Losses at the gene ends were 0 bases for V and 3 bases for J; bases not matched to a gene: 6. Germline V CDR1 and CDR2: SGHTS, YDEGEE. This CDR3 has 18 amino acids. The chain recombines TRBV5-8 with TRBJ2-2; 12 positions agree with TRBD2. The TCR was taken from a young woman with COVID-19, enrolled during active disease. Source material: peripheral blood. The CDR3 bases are TGTGCCAGCAGCTTGGCCGCGACTAGCGGGAGTTACACCGGGGAGCTGTTTTTT. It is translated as CASSLAATSGSYTGELFF.